This TCR beta chain was sequenced in a study of T cell repertoires in cytomegalovirus infection. TCRdb used MiXCR to reprocess the reads, holding one entry per CDR3 protein. The table records hundreds of thousands of distinct CDR3 sequences, roughly 43% of them present only once. For this clonotype: The antigen is not known.

The germline gives CDR1 SEHNR, CDR2 FQNEAQ (reference sequence). The CDR3 spans 17 residues. V lost 5 bases and J lost 4, with 23 bases in between. The source material was cultured PBMCs, sampled from culture after CMV antigen stimulation. The receptor was derived from a human donor in good health (CMV status not recorded). Some clones in this sample may be carry-over from other donors' samples. The rearrangement joins TRBV7-9 to TRBJ2-5; D unclear. CDR3 sequence (DNA): TGTGCCAGCAGCCCAACCTCCCCCGGCCTCACACTAGAGACCCAGTACTTC. It codes for CASSPTSPGLTLETQYF.